This TCR beta chain was captured in a study of CD8+CD57+ T cells in acquired aplastic anemia. This CDR3 is 14 amino acids long. From germline, CDR1 is KGHDR and CDR2 SFDVKD. V shed 3 bases and J shed 8 bases, with 15 bases lying between them. TCR beta VDJ and CDR3 profiles were obtained from a genomic DNA template. TCRdb reprocessed the reads via MiXCR and lists one record per CDR3 protein. The sample comprises about 180,000 distinct CDR3 sequences, roughly 43% of which are singletons, and roughly 1.2% rests with the top ten. Only patients with CD8+CD57+ cell expansion on flow cytometry were chosen for sequencing.

The receptor's source is a human donor with aplastic anemia. Sequencing input: sorted CD4+, CD8+, or CD8+CD57+ T cells (not recorded which) from PBMCs. The V and J genes are TRBV24-1 and TRBJ1-2, with a weak D call TRBD1 (5 bases). CDR3 bases: TGTGCCACCAGTGATATAAGACAGCCGCCCGGCTACACCTTC. Residues: CATSDIRQPPGYTF.